Sequencing of this T cell receptor (beta chain) was carried out in a study of blood T cell repertoires in COVID-19. Sequencing used immunoSEQ multiplex PCR; TCRdb keeps in-frame clones, though not all of them. In the table there are nearly 200,000 clones, roughly nine tenths of which are singletons. Trimming took off 5 bases at V and 7 bases at J, with 15 bases between the two ends. Germline V gene sequence: CDR1 PRHDT, CDR2 FYEKMQ (reference sequence). This CDR3 has 15 amino acids. The chain combines TRBV13 with TRBJ1-6; D may be TRBD1 (6 bases). This sequence originates from a woman younger than 35 who had recovered from COVID-19. What was sequenced was PBMCs or T cells enriched from blood (not recorded which). The CDR3 sequence: CASSARGARNSPLHF. As DNA, the CDR3 is TGTGCCAGCAGCGCCCGGGGGGCCAGGAATTCACCCCTCCACTTT.